The 25 T cell receptor beta chains given below trace back to one sample, sequenced in a study of cytotoxic CD8 clonotypes in ibrutinib-treated CLL. Data came from immunoSEQ multiplex PCR; TCRdb stores just in-frame clones and leaves some out. The sample yields roughly 180,000 clones, about 72% seen once. This specimen consisted of PBMCs, obtained after 24 months of ibrutinib treatment. The origin of the receptors is a human donor with chronic lymphocytic leukemia.

V gene TRBV25-1 combines with J gene TRBJ2-3; D is perhaps TRBD1 or TRBD2 (5 bases each). The CDR3 sequence is 12 residues long. Germline lookup yields CDR1 MGHDK and CDR2 SYGVNS. Trimming left V 5 bases short and J 12 bases short, with 15 bases between. The CDR3 sequence is CASSQSRDRQYF. The CDR3, as DNA: TGTGCCAGCAGTCAGTCCCGGGACCGCCAGTATTTT.

The rearrangement joins TRBV4-3 to TRBJ2-7; possibly TRBD1 for D (6 bases). This CDR3 region has 17 residues. The V and J ends lost 1 base and 2 bases respectively, with 18 bases between them. Germline-derived CDR1 and CDR2 are LGHNA and YSLEER. The CDR3 sequence: CASSQGYVGGFTYEQYF. DNA for the CDR3: TGCGCCAGCAGCCAAGGTTATGTAGGGGGATTTACCTACGAGCAGTACTTC.

This clone was seen just once. V usage is TRBV27 and J usage is TRBJ1-1, with D tentatively TRBD1 (5 bases). The CDR3 runs to 13 residues. Germline CDR1 reads MNHEY; CDR2 reads SMNVEV (reference sequence). Trimming removed 4 bases at V and 3 bases at J, with 9 bases between. The CDR3 DNA sequence: TGTGCCAGCAGTTATCAGGGATACACTGAAGCTTTCTTT. This sequence encodes CASSYQGYTEAFF.

The chain combines TRBV29-1 with TRBJ2-3; D is ambiguous. CDR3 length equals 10 residues. Germline-derived CDR1 and CDR2 are SQVTM and ANQGSEA. The V end lost 3 bases, the J end lost 4 bases, and 2 bases lay between the germline ends. CDR3: CSVEADTQYF. The CDR3 DNA reads TGCAGCGTTGAGGCAGATACGCAGTATTTT.

Comments on this clone: At one end the junction does not follow the germline gene, possibly because of a read error. V usage is TRBV7-2 and J usage is TRBJ2-7; TRBD2 aligns across 13 bases. Looked up from germline, CDR1 is SGHTA and CDR2 is FQGNSA. The CDR3 sequence is 14 residues long. CDR3 region: CASSPGTSGAEPYF. CDR3 sequence (DNA): TGTGCCAGCAGCCCGGGGACTAGCGGGGCAGAGCCGTACTTC.

This chain joins TRBV6-1 and TRBJ1-2; a possible D gene is TRBD1 (6 bases). The CDR3 length is 14 residues. The germline V gene has CDR1 MNHNS and CDR2 SASEGT. Trimming pared 3 bases from V and 4 bases from J, leaving 12 bases between. The CDR3 here is CASSESGATYGYTF. In DNA form, the CDR3 reads TGTGCCAGCAGTGAGTCGGGGGCAACCTATGGCTACACCTTC.

The CDR3, as DNA: TGTGCCAGCGAGCGACAGGTCGGCGATGAGCAGTTCTTC. Its translation is CASERQVGDEQFF. V and J are TRBV5-4 and TRBJ2-1, with D possibly TRBD1 on 6 matching bases. Per germline, CDR1 SGHNT and CDR2 YYREEE (reference sequence). Deletions cut 7 bases from V and 8 bases from J, with 16 bases between. The CDR3 contains 13 residues.

The gene calls are TRBV28 and TRBJ1-6; possible D gene TRBD1, 5 bases. V lost 4 bases to trimming and J lost 14 bases, with 18 bases between them. The CDR3 is made up of 14 amino acids. Germline lookup yields CDR1 MDHEN and CDR2 SYDVKM. CDR3 region: CASSSLGPIGALHF. CDR3 DNA sequence: TGTGCCAGCAGTTCCCTGGGACCTATCGGGGCCCTCCACTTT.

The V and J genes are TRBV7-8 and TRBJ2-5, with 12 bases fitting TRBD1. Trimming cost V 1 base and J 5 bases; bases outside gene matches: 11. The CDR3 totals 18 residues. Germline V lookup: CDR1 SGHVS, CDR2 FQNEAQ. The DNA for the CDR3 is TGTGCCAGCAGCTTAGTGTTGAGGGGACAGGGGGCTCGGGAGACCCAGTACTTC. Its protein is CASSLVLRGQGARETQYF.

The chain couples TRBV6-5 to TRBJ1-2, with 7 positions matching TRBD1. Trimming removed 6 bases from V and 4 bases from J; junction bases left unmatched: 2. This CDR3 spans 12 amino acids. Germline V gives CDR1 MNHEY, CDR2 SVGAGI. The CDR3 loop reads CASRTGFYGYTF. In nucleotides, the CDR3 is TGTGCCAGCAGGACAGGGTTCTATGGCTACACCTTC.

This chain joins TRBV27 and TRBJ2-2; D is unresolved. The germline V gene has CDR1 MNHEY and CDR2 SMNVEV (reference sequence). The CDR3 is made up of 15 amino acids. V was clipped by 5 bases and J by 1 base, with 11 bases between them. CDR3 nucleotides: TGTGCCAGCAGTGTAGACTTGCGGAACACCGGGGAGCTGTTTTTT. Translation: CASSVDLRNTGELFF.

In this sample, this clone turned up a few times. The chain carries TRBV7-2 and TRBJ1-4, with 8 bases matching TRBD1. Germline CDR1 SGHTA, CDR2 FQGNSA. The CDR3 sequence is 14 residues long. The junction had 8 bases not matched to a gene; V was cut back by 7 bases and J by 7 bases. CDR3 region: CASTRTGMSEKLFF. In DNA form, the CDR3 reads TGTGCCAGCACCAGGACAGGGATGAGTGAAAAACTGTTTTTT.

J is TRBJ2-1 and V is TRBV7-2; D call uncertain. The germline V gene encodes CDR1 SGHTA and CDR2 FQGNSA. Deletions cut 8 bases from V and 3 bases from J, with 20 bases between. The CDR3 is 16 amino acids. The CDR3 DNA sequence: TGTGCCAGCTCAGCTTCCGGTGTGGCAGGCTACAATGAGCAGTTCTTC. Its protein is CASSASGVAGYNEQFF.

The chain uses TRBV30 and TRBJ1-1; TRBD1 is a possible D gene (5 bases). Germline V gene data show CDR1 as GTSNPN and CDR2 as SVGIG (reference sequence). This CDR3 is 13 amino acids long. V was shortened by 5 bases and J by 5 bases, with 15 bases between the two germline ends. This CDR3 is CAWERGERTEAFF. The CDR3 region has the DNA TGTGCCTGGGAGAGGGGTGAACGGACTGAAGCTTTCTTT.

This clone has just a few counts. This chain links TRBV10-3 with TRBJ2-5; 9 positions agree with TRBD2. The CDR3 consists of 14 residues. Germline trimming cut 2 bases from V and 4 bases from J; bases unmatched to any gene: 2. Germline-derived CDR1 and CDR2 are ENHRY and SYGVKD. DNA for the CDR3: TGTGCCATCAGTGAGGCGGGAGGGGGAGAGACCCAGTACTTC. Translated, it gives CAISEAGGGETQYF.

The chain combines TRBV7-9 with TRBJ2-3; the D gene could be TRBD1 or TRBD2 (6 bases each). V lost 1 base to trimming and J lost 0 bases, with 20 bases between them. Looked up from germline, CDR1 is SEHNR and CDR2 is FQNEAQ (reference sequence). The CDR3 runs 19 residues. CDR3: CASSLVVLGGGTSTDTQYF. The CDR3 nucleotides are TGTGCCAGCAGCTTAGTGGTACTCGGAGGGGGGACGAGCACAGATACGCAGTATTTT.

V is TRBV12-2 and J is TRBJ2-3; TRBD2 reflects the table's D call only, with no check against the DNA. TRBV12-2 is given as a pseudogene. CDR3 size: 15 residues. In DNA, the CDR3 is TGTGCAAGCCTTATTCGGGGACTAGCGGGAAATACGCAGTATTTT. Protein: CASLIRGLAGNTQYF.

This clone was counted between two and nine times. As DNA, the CDR3 is TGTGCCAGCAGCGTAGGGGTGGGCTACACCTTC. It codes for CASSVGVGYTF. This rearrangement joins TRBV9 to TRBJ1-2; D unclear. CDR1 is SGDLS and CDR2 is YYNGEE in the germline V gene. V lost 0 bases and J 8 bases, leaving 5 bases between the germline ends. There are 11 residues in the CDR3.

V and J are TRBV28 and TRBJ1-2; D gene ambiguous. Per germline, CDR1 MDHEN and CDR2 SYDVKM. The V end lost 1 base, the J end lost 8 bases, and 17 bases lay between the germline ends. The CDR3 has 15 residues. CDR3 DNA: TGTGCCAGCAGTTTATTAACACCAACTAAGGGAGGCTACACCTTC. It encodes CASSLLTPTKGGYTF.

The genes are TRBV28 and TRBJ2-3, with TRBD2 matching 8 bases. The J segment lost 3 bases and the V segment lost 0 bases, leaving 11 bases of the junction unmatched. This CDR3 is 18 amino acids long. Germline V lookup: CDR1 MDHEN, CDR2 SYDVKM. CDR3 nucleotides: TGTGCCAGCAGTTTATGGGCCCGGGCCAGCGGGAGTACAGATACGCAGTATTTT. Its translation: CASSLWARASGSTDTQYF.

The table lists this clone with a few counts. V usage is TRBV7-2 and J usage is TRBJ1-1, with D hard to call. The germline V and J ends were trimmed by 1 base and 4 bases, with 4 bases remaining between them. Per the germline V gene, CDR1 is SGHTA and CDR2 is FQGNSA. The CDR3 loop spans 12 amino acids. The CDR3 loop is CASSLVFTEAFF. CDR3 DNA: TGTGCCAGCAGCTTAGTCTTCACTGAAGCTTTCTTT.

The V gene is TRBV7-2, the J gene TRBJ2-1, with 13 positions matching TRBD2. CDR3 length: 15 amino acids. Looked up from germline, CDR1 is SGHTA and CDR2 is FQGNSA. V was clipped by 5 bases and J by 7 bases; unmatched bases: 5. The CDR3 protein is CASSPTSGRFNEQFF. Here the CDR3 DNA reads TGTGCCAGCAGCCCGACTAGCGGGAGGTTTAATGAGCAGTTCTTC.

The chain uses TRBV5-1 and TRBJ2-1; 7 bases are a match to TRBD2. Germline V CDR1 and CDR2: SGHRS, YFSETQ. V dropped 4 bases and J dropped 5; count of bases not matched to a gene: 12. This CDR3 has 16 residues. This chain's CDR3 is CASSPGRGRAHNEQFF. The CDR3 bases are TGCGCCAGCAGCCCCGGACGTGGGAGGGCGCACAATGAGCAGTTCTTC.

V usage is TRBV7-2 and J usage is TRBJ2-2; D may correspond to TRBD1 or TRBD2 (5 bases each). Trimming left V 2 bases short and J 0 bases short, with 19 bases between. The CDR3 runs to 19 residues. Germline loops: CDR1 SGHTA, CDR2 FQGNSA. Here the CDR3 reads CASSLSRLGRLTNTGELFF. The DNA for the CDR3 is TGTGCCAGCAGCTTATCCAGATTGGGACGCCTAACGAACACCGGGGAGCTGTTTTTT. Full variable domain (rest looked up from reference TRBV7-2 and TRBJ2-2): GAGVSQSPSNKVTEKGKDVELRCDPISGHTALYWYRQSLGQGLEFLIYFQGNSAPDKSGLPSDRFSAERTGGSVSTLTIQRTQQEDSAVYLCASSLSRLGRLTNTGELFFGEGSRLTVL.

On this clone: Other DNA sequences from this sample encode an identical CDR3 as well. The chain links TRBV7-9 to TRBJ2-7; D uncertain. The CDR3 extends over 13 amino acids. CDR1 and CDR2 from the germline V gene are SEHNR and FQNEAQ (reference sequence). Between the trimmed V and J ends, which lost 0 bases and 3 bases, there was a span of 6 bases. The CDR3 reads CASSLAGGYEQYF. CDR3 DNA: TGTGCCAGCAGCTTAGCTGGCGGCTACGAGCAGTACTTC.